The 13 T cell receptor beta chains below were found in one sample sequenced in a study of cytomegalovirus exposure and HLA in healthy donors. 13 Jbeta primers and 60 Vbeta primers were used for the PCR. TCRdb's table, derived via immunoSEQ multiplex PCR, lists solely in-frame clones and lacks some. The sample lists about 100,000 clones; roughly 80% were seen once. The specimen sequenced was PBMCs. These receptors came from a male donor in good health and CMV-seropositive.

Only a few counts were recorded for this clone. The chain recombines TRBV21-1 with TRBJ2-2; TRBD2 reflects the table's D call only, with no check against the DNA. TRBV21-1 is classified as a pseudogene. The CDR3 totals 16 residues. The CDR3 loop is CASRTSSGGFSGELFF. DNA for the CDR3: TGTGCCAGCAGAACCTCTAGCGGGGGGTTTTCCGGGGAGCTGTTTTTT.

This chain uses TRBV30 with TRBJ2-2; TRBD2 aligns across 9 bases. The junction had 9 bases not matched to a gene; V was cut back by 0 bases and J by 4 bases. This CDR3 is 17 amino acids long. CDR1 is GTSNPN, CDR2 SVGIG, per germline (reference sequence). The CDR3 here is CAWSVEAGGFLTGELFF. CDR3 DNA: TGTGCCTGGAGTGTAGAAGCGGGGGGATTCCTCACCGGGGAGCTGTTTTTT.

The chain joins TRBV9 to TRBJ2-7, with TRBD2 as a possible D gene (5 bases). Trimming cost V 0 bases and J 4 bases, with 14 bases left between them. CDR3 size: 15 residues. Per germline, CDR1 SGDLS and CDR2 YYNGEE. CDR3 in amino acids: CASSVAGGPTYEQYF. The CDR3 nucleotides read TGTGCCAGCAGCGTAGCTGGAGGCCCGACGTACGAGCAGTACTTC.

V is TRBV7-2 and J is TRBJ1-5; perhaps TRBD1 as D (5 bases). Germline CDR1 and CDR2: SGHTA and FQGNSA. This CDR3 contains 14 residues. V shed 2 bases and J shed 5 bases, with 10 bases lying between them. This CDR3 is CASSLLRGYQPQHF. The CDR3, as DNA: TGTGCCAGCAGCTTATTGCGGGGGTATCAGCCCCAGCATTTT.

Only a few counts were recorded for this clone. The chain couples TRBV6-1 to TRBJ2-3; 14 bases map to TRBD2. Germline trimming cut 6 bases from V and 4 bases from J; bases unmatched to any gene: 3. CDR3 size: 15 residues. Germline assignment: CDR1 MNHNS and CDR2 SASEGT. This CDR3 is CASSPTSGGADTQYF. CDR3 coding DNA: TGTGCCAGCAGCCCGACTAGCGGGGGGGCAGATACGCAGTATTTT.

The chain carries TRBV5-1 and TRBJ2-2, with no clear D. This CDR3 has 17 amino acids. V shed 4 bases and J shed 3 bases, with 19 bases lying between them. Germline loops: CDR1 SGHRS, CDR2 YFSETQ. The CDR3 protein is CASSVLPTGSHTGELFF. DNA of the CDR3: TGCGCCAGCAGCGTGCTGCCGACCGGGTCCCACACCGGGGAGCTGTTTTTT.

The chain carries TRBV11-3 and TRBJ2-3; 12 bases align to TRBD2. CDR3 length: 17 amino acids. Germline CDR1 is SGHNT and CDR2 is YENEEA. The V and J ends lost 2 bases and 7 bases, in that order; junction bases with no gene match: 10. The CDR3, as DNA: TGTGCCAGCAGCTTAACCCAACTAGCGGGGGGCGGCAATACGCAGTATTTT. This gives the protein CASSLTQLAGGGNTQYF.

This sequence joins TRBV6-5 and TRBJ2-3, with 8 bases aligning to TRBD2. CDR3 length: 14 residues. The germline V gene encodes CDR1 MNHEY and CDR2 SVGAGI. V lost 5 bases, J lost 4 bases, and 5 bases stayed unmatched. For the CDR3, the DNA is TGTGCCAGCAGTCCGGGGGGGGGCCCAGATACGCAGTATTTT. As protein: CASSPGGGPDTQYF.

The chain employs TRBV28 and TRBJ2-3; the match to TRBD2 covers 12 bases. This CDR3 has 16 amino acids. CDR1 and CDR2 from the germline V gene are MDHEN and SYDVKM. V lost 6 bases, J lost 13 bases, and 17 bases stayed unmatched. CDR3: CASRQAGLAGSDEEYF. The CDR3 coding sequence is TGTGCCAGCAGGCAAGCCGGACTAGCGGGGTCCGACGAAGAGTATTTT. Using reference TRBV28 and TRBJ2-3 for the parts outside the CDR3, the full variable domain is DVKVTQSSRYLVKRTGEKVFLECVQDMDHENMFWYRQDPGLGLRLIYFSYDVKMKEKGDIPEGYSVSREKKERFSLILESASTNQTSMYLCASRQAGLAGSDEEYFGPGTRLTVL.

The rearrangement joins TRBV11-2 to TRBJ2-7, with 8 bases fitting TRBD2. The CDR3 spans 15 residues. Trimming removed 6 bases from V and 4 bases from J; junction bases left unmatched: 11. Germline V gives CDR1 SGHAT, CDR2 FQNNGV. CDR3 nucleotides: TGTGCCAGCAGTTACGGGGGGGCCGGTATATACGAGCAGTACTTC. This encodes CASSYGGAGIYEQYF.

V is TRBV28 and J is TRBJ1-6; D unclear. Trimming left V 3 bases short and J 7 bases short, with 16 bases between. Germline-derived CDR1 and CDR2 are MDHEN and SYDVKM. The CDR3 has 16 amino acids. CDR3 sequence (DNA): TGTGCCAGCAGTTTGTCCTCCCCAGGTAGAAATTCACCCCTCCACTTT. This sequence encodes CASSLSSPGRNSPLHF.

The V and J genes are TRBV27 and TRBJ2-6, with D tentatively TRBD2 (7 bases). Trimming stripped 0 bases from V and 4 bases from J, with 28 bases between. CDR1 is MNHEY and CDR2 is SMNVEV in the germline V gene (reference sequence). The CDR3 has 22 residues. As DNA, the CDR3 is TGTGCCAGCAGTTTATCGAGTTTTGGGGGGGGCCTTCTCTCGGCGGGGGCCAACGTCCTGACTTTC. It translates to CASSLSSFGGGLLSAGANVLTF.

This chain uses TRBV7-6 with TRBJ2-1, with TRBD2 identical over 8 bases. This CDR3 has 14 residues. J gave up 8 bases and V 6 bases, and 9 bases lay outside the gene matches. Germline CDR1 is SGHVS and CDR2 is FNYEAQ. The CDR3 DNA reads TGTGCCAGCAGGAAAGGGACTAGTTCGGATGAGCAGTTCTTC. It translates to CASRKGTSSDEQFF.